This TCR beta chain was retrieved from a study of shared T cell receptors in the human thymus. The repertoire was sequenced with immunoSEQ multiplex PCR; TCRdb's copy has only in-frame clones and lacks some. Of more than 550,000 clones in the sample, 80% to 90% were seen once. This clone has only one observation. CDR1 MGHRA and CDR2 YSYEKL come from the germline V gene. Trimming left V 0 bases short and J 1 base short, with 19 bases between. The CDR3 covers 19 residues. The same specimen was also included in a second study, on human thymus T cells. That work adds: Resections obtained during corrective heart surgery supplied the thymus tissue. Related reports documented highly overlapping thymic repertoires among unrelated individuals.

This chain joins TRBV4-1 and TRBJ2-4; tentative D call: TRBD2 (6 bases). The TCR originated in a girl less than two years old with a congenital heart defect. What was sequenced was thymocytes. CDR3 loop: CASSQEWGRGVGAKNIQYF. In DNA form, the CDR3 reads TGCGCCAGCAGCCAAGAATGGGGTCGCGGGGTGGGGGCCAAAAACATTCAGTACTTC.